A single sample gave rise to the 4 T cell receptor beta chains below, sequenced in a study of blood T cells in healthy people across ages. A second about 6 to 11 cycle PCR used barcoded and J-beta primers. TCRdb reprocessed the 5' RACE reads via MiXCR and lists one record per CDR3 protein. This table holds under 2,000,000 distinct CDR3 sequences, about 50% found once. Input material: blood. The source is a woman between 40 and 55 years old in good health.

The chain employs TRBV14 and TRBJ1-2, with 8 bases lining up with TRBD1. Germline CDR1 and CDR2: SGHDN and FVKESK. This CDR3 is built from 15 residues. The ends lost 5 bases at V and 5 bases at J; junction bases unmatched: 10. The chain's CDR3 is CASSYSDRAVYGYTF. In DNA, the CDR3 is TGTGCCAGCAGCTACTCGGACAGGGCGGTTTATGGCTACACCTTC.

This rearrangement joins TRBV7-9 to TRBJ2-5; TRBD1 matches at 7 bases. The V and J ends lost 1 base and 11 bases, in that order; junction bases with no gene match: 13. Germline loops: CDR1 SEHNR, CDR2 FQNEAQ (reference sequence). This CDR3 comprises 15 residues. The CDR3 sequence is CASSLGGGVIYEQYF. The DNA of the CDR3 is TGTGCCAGCAGCTTAGGAGGGGGCGTTATATATGAGCAGTACTTC. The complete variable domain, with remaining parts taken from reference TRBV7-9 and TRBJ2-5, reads DTGVSQNPRHKITKRGQNVTFRCDPISEHNRLYWYRQTLGQGPEFLTYFQNEAQLEKSRLLSDRFSAERPKGSFSTLEIQRTEQGDSAMYLCASSLGGGVIYEQYFGPGTRLLVL.

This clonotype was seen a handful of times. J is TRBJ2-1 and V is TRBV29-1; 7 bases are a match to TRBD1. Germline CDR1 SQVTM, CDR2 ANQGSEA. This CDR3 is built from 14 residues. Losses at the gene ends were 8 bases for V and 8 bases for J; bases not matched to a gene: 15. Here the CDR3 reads CSSGQGGLWYEQFF. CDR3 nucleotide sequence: TGCAGCTCTGGCCAAGGGGGCCTCTGGTATGAGCAGTTCTTC.

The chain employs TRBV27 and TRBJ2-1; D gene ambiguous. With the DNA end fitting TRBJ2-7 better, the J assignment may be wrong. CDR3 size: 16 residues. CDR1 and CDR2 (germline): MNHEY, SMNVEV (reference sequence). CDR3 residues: CASSSPTNGPYNEQYF. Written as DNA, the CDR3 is TGTGCCAGCAGTTCGCCTACGAACGGGCCGTACAATGAGCAGTACTTC.